Listed here are 26 T cell receptor beta chains from one sample, sequenced in a study of blood T cells in healthy people across ages. The use of a sample-barcoded 5' primer and a J-beta primer mix characterized a second PCR of about 7 to 12 cycles. Each CDR3 protein gets one entry after TCRdb re-called the 5' RACE reads with MiXCR. Here the sample spans almost 1 million distinct CDR3 sequences, 45% to 60% being singletons. Specimen: blood. Receptors originate from an older woman in good health.

The chain couples TRBV7-2 to TRBJ2-7; D not resolved. The CDR3 has 15 amino acids. V was shortened by 3 bases and J by 0 bases, with 12 bases between the two germline ends. Germline values: CDR1 SGHTA, CDR2 FQGNSA. The CDR3 loop reads CASSFFRSSSYEQYF. The CDR3 DNA is TGTGCCAGCAGCTTTTTCAGATCTTCCTCCTACGAGCAGTACTTC.

The chain combines TRBV4-3 with TRBJ2-1, with 8 bases that match TRBD2. Germline lookup yields CDR1 LGHNA and CDR2 YSLEER. The CDR3 covers 15 residues. V lost 5 bases to trimming and J lost 8 bases; unmatched junction nucleotides: 11. CDR3 amino acids: CASSKKREIGHEQFF. CDR3 DNA: TGCGCCAGCAGCAAAAAGCGGGAGATTGGGCATGAGCAGTTCTTC.

V is TRBV9 and J is TRBJ1-2; the D is unclear. Germline values: CDR1 SGDLS, CDR2 YYNGEE. Trimming took off 4 bases at V and 0 bases at J, with 7 bases between the two ends. The CDR3 covers 13 residues. CDR3 sequence reads: CASSIDPNYGYTF. Here the CDR3 DNA reads TGTGCCAGCAGCATAGACCCTAACTATGGCTACACCTTC. Full variable domain (missing parts from reference TRBV9 and TRBJ1-2): DSGVTQTPKHLITATGQRVTLRCSPRSGDLSVYWYQQSLDQGLQFLIQYYNGEERAKGNILERFSAQQFPDLHSELNLSSLELGDSALYFCASSIDPNYGYTFGSGTRLTVV.

This clonotype was seen a few times. This chain links TRBV12-5 with TRBJ2-5, with a weak D call TRBD2 (6 bases). The CDR3 consists of 14 residues. Germline loops: CDR1 LGHNT, CDR2 FRNRAP. Between the trimmed V and J ends, which lost 1 base and 0 bases, there was a span of 6 bases. CDR3 in amino acids: CASGLGLDQETQYF. The DNA for the CDR3 is TGTGCTAGTGGTTTGGGACTAGACCAAGAGACCCAGTACTTC.

This clonotype was detected many times. The V gene is TRBV5-1, the J gene TRBJ2-5; D uncertain. With 2 bases removed from V and 2 bases from J, the gap between germline ends came to 10 bases. This CDR3 is built from 14 residues. Germline values: CDR1 SGHRS, CDR2 YFSETQ. The CDR3 protein is CASSFLQTQETQYF. DNA for the CDR3: TGCGCCAGCAGCTTTCTACAGACACAAGAGACCCAGTACTTC.

The chain employs TRBV29-1 and TRBJ2-7; D is unclear. Judging by the DNA end, TRBJ2-1 fits better; the J call may be wrong. The germline V gene has CDR1 SQVTM and CDR2 ANQGSEA. The CDR3 spans 13 residues. The CDR3 loop is CSVEVTDSYEQFF. CDR3 DNA sequence: TGCAGCGTTGAAGTTACAGACTCCTACGAGCAGTTCTTC.

This rearrangement joins TRBV10-3 to TRBJ1-2; a possible D gene is TRBD1 (5 bases). The V and J ends lost 2 bases and 9 bases respectively, with 16 bases between them. CDR1 and CDR2 from the germline V gene are ENHRY and SYGVKD. The CDR3 length is 14 residues. The CDR3 reads CAISEGSGRVSYTF. In DNA form, the CDR3 reads TGTGCCATCAGTGAGGGATCAGGGAGGGTTAGCTACACCTTC.

This clonotype came up a few times. The chain combines TRBV3-1 with TRBJ2-7; TRBD2 might be the D (6 bases). Germline V gene lookup returns CDR1 LGHDT and CDR2 YNNKEL (reference sequence). The CDR3 has 17 residues. Trimming cost V 4 bases and J 1 base, with 20 bases left between them. The CDR3 protein is CASSPFISGEASYEQYF. The CDR3 nucleotides read TGTGCCAGCAGCCCGTTTATTAGCGGAGAGGCATCCTACGAGCAGTACTTC.

CDR3 bases: TGTGCCAGCAAATTGACAGGGGACGGGGAGCTGTTTTTT. Protein product: CASKLTGDGELFF. This chain uses TRBV27 with TRBJ2-2; TRBD1 matches at 8 bases. Germline CDR1 and CDR2: MNHEY and SMNVEV (reference sequence). The CDR3 runs 13 residues. V lost 7 bases and J lost 7; bases outside the gene matches: 5.

About this clonotype itself: Sequence at one end of the junction differs from germline and may be a read error. The rearrangement uses TRBV20-1 and TRBJ2-7; D not certain. The CDR3 runs to 10 residues. CDR1 and CDR2 (germline): DFQATT, SNEGSKA (reference sequence). The CDR3 DNA follows: TGCAGGGCTAGGGAATACGAGCAGTACTTC. This translates into CRAREYEQYF.

The rearrangement links TRBV4-1 to TRBJ2-3, with 8 nucleotides matching TRBD2. CDR1 is MGHRA, CDR2 YSYEKL, per germline. J was trimmed by 12 bases and V by 1 base; bases with no gene match: 3. CDR3 length: 12 residues. In DNA form, the CDR3 reads TGCGCCAGCAGCCAAGTAGGGACTAGACAGTATTTT. Its protein product is CASSQVGTRQYF.

This sequence joins TRBV7-2 and TRBJ2-4, with TRBD2 matching over 7 bases. The J call is doubtful: the DNA matches TRBJ2-7 better. CDR1 and CDR2 from the germline V gene are SGHTA and FQGNSA. CDR3 length: 13 residues. This chain's CDR3 is CASSFERDDEQYF. In nucleotides, the CDR3 is TGTGCCAGCAGCTTTGAGCGGGATGACGAGCAGTACTTC.

This clonotype was observed a handful of times. The gene calls are TRBV10-2 and TRBJ2-5; D unresolved. The J call is in doubt because the DNA end fits TRBJ2-7 better. CDR1 is WSHSY and CDR2 is SAAADI in the germline V gene. The CDR3 spans 12 residues. In DNA, the CDR3 is TGCGCCAGCAGTCGTGGGGATAACGAGCAGTACTTC. Encoded protein: CASSRGDNEQYF.

In this sample, this clonotype turned up a few times. Here the CDR3 DNA reads TGTGCCAGCAGCTCCCGGGACAGGGACGAGCAGTACTTC. The encoded protein is CASSSRDRDEQYF. The chain carries TRBV7-9 and TRBJ2-7; TRBD1 aligns across 9 bases. Trimming took 4 bases from V and 5 from J; bases not matched to a gene: 3. Germline-derived CDR1 and CDR2 are SEHNR and FQNEAQ (reference sequence). The CDR3 extends over 13 amino acids.

In the case of this clonotype: This may come from a read error, since a much larger clone is one base off. This CDR3 reads CASSDRATYEQYF. The CDR3 coding sequence is TGTGCCAGCAGTGACAGGGCCACCTACGAGCAGTACTTC. The V and J genes are TRBV2 and TRBJ2-7; D is possibly TRBD1 (5 bases). Germline V gene data show CDR1 as SNHLY and CDR2 as FYNNEI. The V end was cut by 3 bases, the J end by 2 bases, with 8 bases between. The CDR3 extends over 13 amino acids.

The V gene is TRBV20-1, the J gene TRBJ2-1, with 8 bases identical to TRBD2. The germline V gene has CDR1 DFQATT and CDR2 SNEGSKA (reference sequence). After removal of 6 bases from V and 4 bases from J, the junction contained 8 bases not matched to a gene. The CDR3 length is 14 residues. CDR3 loop: CSARPAGAYNEQFF. In DNA, the CDR3 is TGCAGTGCCCGCCCAGCGGGGGCTTACAATGAGCAGTTCTTC.

This chain connects TRBV6-2 or TRBV6-3 to TRBJ2-7; TRBD2 matches 9 bases. Germline V gene sequence: CDR1 MNHEY, CDR2 SVGEGT. J was trimmed by 1 base and V by 6 bases; bases with no gene match: 4. The CDR3 is 14 residues long. CDR3 region: CASRSGRRSYEQYF. In DNA, the CDR3 is TGTGCCAGCAGAAGCGGGAGGAGGTCCTACGAGCAGTACTTC.

This clonotype was seen a few times. The rearrangement joins TRBV4-2 to TRBJ1-5; 8 nucleotides match TRBD1. CDR1 is LGHNA and CDR2 is YNFKEQ in the germline V gene. CDR3 length equals 16 residues. Trimming took 0 bases from V and 2 from J; bases not matched to a gene: 3. The DNA for the CDR3 is TGTGCCAGCAGCCAAGATCAGGACAGGGGCAATCAGCCCCAGCATTTT. It codes for CASSQDQDRGNQPQHF.

This clonotype was counted only a few times. The chain uses TRBV29-1 and TRBJ2-7, with a possible D match to TRBD1 (6 bases). The germline V gene encodes CDR1 SQVTM and CDR2 ANQGSEA. V was pared by 1 base and J by 7 bases, with 14 bases between. The CDR3 is 13 amino acids. CDR3 sequence reads: CSVEGGHLGEQYF. CDR3 bases: TGCAGCGTTGAAGGGGGGCACCTTGGGGAGCAGTACTTC.

V gene TRBV6-5 combines with J gene TRBJ2-1; perhaps TRBD2 as D (6 bases). Trimming took 8 bases from V and 0 from J, leaving 14 bases between them. This CDR3 comprises 15 residues. The V gene's germline CDR1 is MNHEY and CDR2 SVGAGI. The CDR3 sequence: CASRHGRSSYNEQFF. The CDR3 DNA is TGTGCCAGCCGCCATGGGAGGAGCTCCTACAATGAGCAGTTCTTC.

The rearrangement uses TRBV14 and TRBJ2-7, with 9 bases that match TRBD1. CDR3 length: 15 amino acids. Unmatched junction bases numbered 3, after V lost 2 bases and J lost 1 base. CDR1 and CDR2 (germline): SGHDN, FVKESK. CDR3 sequence reads: CASSQLGQGSYEQYF. In nucleotides, the CDR3 is TGTGCCAGCAGCCAATTAGGACAGGGGTCCTACGAGCAGTACTTC.

The chain links TRBV20-1 to TRBJ2-5; 10 positions agree with TRBD2. Germline V gene sequence: CDR1 DFQATT, CDR2 SNEGSKA (reference sequence). Trimming removed 4 bases from V and 5 bases from J; junction bases left unmatched: 13. The CDR3 is 16 residues long. The CDR3 loop is CSAKTGTSETLETQYF. Written as DNA, the CDR3 is TGCAGTGCTAAAACCGGGACTAGCGAGACACTTGAGACCCAGTACTTC.

This chain uses TRBV7-6 with TRBJ2-1; the D gene is possibly TRBD1 (5 bases). V was shortened by 5 bases and J by 7 bases, with 15 bases between the two germline ends. CDR1 SGHVS and CDR2 FNYEAQ come from the germline V gene. The CDR3 consists of 14 residues. DNA of the CDR3: TGTGCCAGCAGCCAAAACAGGAACCCTAATGAGCAGTTCTTC. It codes for CASSQNRNPNEQFF.

This clonotype was counted a single time. The chain employs TRBV6-6 and TRBJ2-1, with a tentative D call TRBD2 (6 bases). The CDR3 has 17 amino acids. Trimming removed 4 bases at V and 0 bases at J, with 16 bases between. CDR1 is MNHNY and CDR2 is SVGAGI in the germline V gene (reference sequence). This CDR3 is CASSSPKTSFSYNEQFF. The DNA of the CDR3 is TGTGCCAGCAGTTCCCCTAAGACTAGTTTCTCCTACAATGAGCAGTTCTTC.

The chain is built from TRBV4-3 and TRBJ2-1; maybe TRBD2 (5 bases). V lost 6 bases and J lost 3, with 21 bases in between. CDR1 LGHNA and CDR2 YSLEER come from the germline V gene. The CDR3 consists of 17 residues. The CDR3 region is CASSATRARMGYNEQFF. The CDR3, as DNA: TGCGCCAGCAGTGCCACGAGGGCGCGTATGGGCTACAATGAGCAGTTCTTC.

The V and J genes are TRBV7-2 and TRBJ1-3; perhaps TRBD1 as D (6 bases). Germline V lookup: CDR1 SGHTA, CDR2 FQGNSA. The CDR3 spans 17 residues. Between the trimmed V and J ends, which lost 3 bases and 4 bases, there was a span of 19 bases. The CDR3 here is CASSFDRPEGGGNTIYF. CDR3 DNA sequence: TGTGCCAGCAGCTTCGACAGGCCAGAAGGCGGAGGAAACACCATATATTTT.